Included here is one TCR beta chain sequence, with context. This entry is derived from a study of blood T cell repertoires in COVID-19. The V end was cut by 0 bases, the J end by 3 bases, with 8 bases between. The CDR3 is 14 residues long. Per the original data handling: Estimates of nucleated cell counts were drawn from the amplification of reference gene primers. Some clones are missing from TCRdb's copy, which holds only in-frame ones; the method was immunoSEQ multiplex PCR. V and J calls and clone size are copied from that table; D and trimming were computed from the DNA. This table holds 30,000 to 40,000 clones, around 80% found once.

This chain joins TRBV23-1 and TRBJ1-2; the D gene is possibly TRBD1 (6 bases). TRBV23-1 is labeled an ORF, and its function is uncertain. The sequence came from a man at least 80 years old with acute or convalescent COVID-19. Specimen: peripheral blood. The CDR3 is CASSQSHRDYGYTF. The CDR3 bases are TGCGCCAGCAGTCAATCTCACAGGGACTATGGCTACACCTTC.